The text below deals with one T cell receptor beta chain. The antigen remains unidentified. This record comes from a study of T cell clusters in autoimmune cytopenias. On the study more broadly: TRB sequencing had a median approximately 50,000 reads and about 2,400 distinct clonotypes per sample. General study findings and limits: The cluster-lack signature was not seen for secondary cytopenia versus chronic lymphocytic leukemia.

This CDR3 is 16 amino acids long. Germline CDR1 and CDR2: MNHEY and SMNVEV (reference sequence). TRB was amplified from 250 ng of peripheral blood genomic DNA per sample. TRB was amplified by touch-down multiplex PCR, primer pools A and B combined. Reprocessing the multiplex PCR reads, TCRdb reports a single entry for every CDR3 protein and omits DNA. The sample data list roughly 8,000 distinct CDR3 sequences. The same sample was also studied in work on T cell repertoires in aging, cancer and after chemotherapy.

The clonotype originates from a human donor with an autoimmune cytopenia or autoimmune hepatitis (not recorded which). What was sequenced was peripheral blood. V gene TRBV27 combines with J gene TRBJ1-4; the TCRdb D gene call, TRBD1, has no DNA to confirm it. This CDR3 is CASSLFKTGANEKLFF.